This T cell receptor (beta chain) was sequenced in a study of shared clonotypes between healthy human individuals. Study background: Donors, aged 18 to 49, were a couple of women and a few men.

The ends were cut back, 7 bases at V and 0 bases at J, with 16 bases in the middle. Germline-derived CDR1 and CDR2 are MDHEN and SYDVKM. The CDR3 is 16 residues long. Measured with immunoSEQ multiplex PCR; TCRdb has only the in-frame clones, and not every one. The data hold under 1,900,000 clones, with approximately 98.5% observed a single time. The chain recombines TRBV28 with TRBJ1-5; D uncertain. The source material was naive CD4+ T cells sorted from blood. Subset specified: CD45RA+ positively selected. This receptor was obtained from a man aged 25-45 years in good health. The CDR3 DNA reads as TGTGCCAGCAATACCAAGACACGTTATAGCAATCAGCCCCAGCATTTT. Translation gives CASNTKTRYSNQPQHF.